This T cell receptor beta chain was recovered during a study of T cells after posttransplantation cyclophosphamide. V was trimmed by 6 bases and J by 0 bases, leaving 17 bases between them. Germline CDR1 SGHNT, CDR2 YENEEA. The CDR3 sequence is 17 residues long. Busulfan-fludarabine conditioning, marrow transplant, and cyclophosphamide on days +3 and +4 were administered. Assay used: immunoSEQ multiplex PCR; TCRdb lists only in-frame clones, some missing. The sample includes 5,000 or so clones, 80% of them seen just once. Turning to this clone: Its antigen is undetermined.

Study findings and constraints: Skin or GI-infiltrating T cells shared few TRB sequences with blood.

Here the sequenced sample was PBMCs, taken after allogeneic stem cell transplant with posttransplant cyclophosphamide. The chain uses TRBV11-3 and TRBJ2-2; D perhaps matches TRBD2 (6 bases). This sequence was found in a male patient aged 45-59 years who received an allogeneic stem cell transplant from a related donor and was CMV-positive. Some T cells may have originated in the graft donor. Here the CDR3 reads CASSPTGASANTGELFF. The CDR3 coding sequence is TGTGCCAGCAGTCCTACGGGTGCTAGCGCGAACACCGGGGAGCTGTTTTTT.